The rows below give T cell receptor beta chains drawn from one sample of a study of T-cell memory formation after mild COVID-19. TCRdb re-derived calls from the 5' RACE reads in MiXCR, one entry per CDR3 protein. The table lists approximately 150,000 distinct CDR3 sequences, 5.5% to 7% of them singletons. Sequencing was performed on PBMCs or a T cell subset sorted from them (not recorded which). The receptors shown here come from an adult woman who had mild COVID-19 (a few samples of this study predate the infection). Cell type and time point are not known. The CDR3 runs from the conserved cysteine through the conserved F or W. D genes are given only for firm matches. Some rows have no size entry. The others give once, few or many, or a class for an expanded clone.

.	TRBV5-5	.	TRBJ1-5	TGTGCCAGCAGCTTCAACCCAGGGGTCAATCAGCCCCAGCATTTT	CASSFNPGVNQPQHF
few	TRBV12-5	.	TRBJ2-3	TGTGCTAGTGGTTTGATCTTATCTCGCACAGATACGCAGTATTTT	CASGLILSRTDTQYF
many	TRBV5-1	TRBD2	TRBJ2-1	TGCGCCAGCAGCCCTAGCGGAGGCTCCTACAATGAGCAGTTCTTC	CASSPSGGSYNEQFF
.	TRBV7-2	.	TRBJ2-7	TGTGCCAGCAGCCTGGGACTTACCCGAGAGCAGTACTTC	CASSLGLTREQYF
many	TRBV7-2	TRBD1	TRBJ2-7	TGTGCCAGCAGCGACCGGGGACAGCCCTACGAGCAGTACTTC	CASSDRGQPYEQYF
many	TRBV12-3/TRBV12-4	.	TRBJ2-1	TGTGCCAGCAGTTTAGCGGCAGGAAGCTCCTACAATGAGCAGTTCTTC	CASSLAAGSSYNEQFF
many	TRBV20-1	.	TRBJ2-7	TGCAGTGCTAGTTATGCTGAGCAGTACTTC	CSASYAEQYF
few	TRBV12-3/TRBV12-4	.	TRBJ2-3	TGTGCCAGCAGTTTTCCGGTGGGGGATACGCAGTATTTT	CASSFPVGDTQYF
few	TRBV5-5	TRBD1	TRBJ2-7	TGTGCCAGCAGCCAATTGGGACAGGGAACCTACGAGCAGTACTTC	CASSQLGQGTYEQYF
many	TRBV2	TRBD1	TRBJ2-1	TGTGCCAGCAGTGATGCCCAGACAGGGGCCAATGAGCAGTTCTTC	CASSDAQTGANEQFF
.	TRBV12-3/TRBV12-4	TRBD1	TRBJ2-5	TGTGCCAGCAGTCCGGGACAGGTTGAGACCCAGTACTTC	CASSPGQVETQYF
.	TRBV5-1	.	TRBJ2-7	TGCGCCAGCAGCTTGGAACCGGGAGTAAGGAACGAGCAGTACTTC	CASSLEPGVRNEQYF
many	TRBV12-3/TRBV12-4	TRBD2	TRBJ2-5	TGTGCCAGCAGTTTAGCGCCTAGCGGGGCCCAAGAGACCCAGTACTTC	CASSLAPSGAQETQYF
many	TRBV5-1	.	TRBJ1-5	TGCGCCAGCAGCTTGGGAGACAGTAATAGCAATCAGCCCCAGCATTTT	CASSLGDSNSNQPQHF
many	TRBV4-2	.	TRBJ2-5	TGTGCCAGCAGCCCAGGGAGTTCGGGGCAAGAGACCCAGTACTTC	CASSPGSSGQETQYF
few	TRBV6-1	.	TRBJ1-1	TGTGCCAGCAGTGAAGGGTTAAGGAACACTGAAGCTTTCTTT	CASSEGLRNTEAFF
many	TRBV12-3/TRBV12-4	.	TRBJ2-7	TGTGCCAGCAGTATTCAGGGGGGACCCTACGAGCAGTACTTC	CASSIQGGPYEQYF
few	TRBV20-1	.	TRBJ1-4	TGCAGTGCTAGGTCCTTACAGGGAACTAATGAAAAACTGTTTTTT	CSARSLQGTNEKLFF
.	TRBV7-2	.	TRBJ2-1	TGTGCCAGCAGCTTAAGTTTTGAGCAGTTCTTC	CASSLSFEQFF
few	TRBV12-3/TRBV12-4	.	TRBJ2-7	TGTGCCAGCAGTTTACACGGGATGTCCTACGAGCAGTACTTC	CASSLHGMSYEQYF
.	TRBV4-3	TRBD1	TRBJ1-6	TGCGCCAGCAGCCTTGACAGGGACTATAATTCACCCCTCCACTTT	CASSLDRDYNSPLHF
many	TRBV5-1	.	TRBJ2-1	TGCGCCAGCAGCTTGGAAACAGGCCCGAATGAGCAGTTCTTC	CASSLETGPNEQFF
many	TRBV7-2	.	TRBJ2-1	TGTGCCAGCAGCCCACAACTAGGTGAGCAGTTCTTC	CASSPQLGEQFF
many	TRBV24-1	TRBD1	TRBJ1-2	TGTGCCACCAGTGATCCTGCGGACAGGGTCGGCTACACCTTC	CATSDPADRVGYTF
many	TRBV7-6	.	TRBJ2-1	TGTGCCAGCAGCTCTATTACGGGGGACACTTACAATGAGCAGTTCTTC	CASSSITGDTYNEQFF
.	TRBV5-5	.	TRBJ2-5	TGTGCCAGCAGCCCGACTAGTTATTCAGAGACCCAGTACTTC	CASSPTSYSETQYF
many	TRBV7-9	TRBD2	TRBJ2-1	TGTGCCAGCAGGGACGGTGGAAGCGGGGGGGCTCTGAACAATGAGCAGTTCTTC	CASRDGGSGGALNNEQFF
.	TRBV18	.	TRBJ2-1	TGTGCCAGCTCGCAAGAGGGAGGAGGGGTGTTCGGCAATGAGCAGTTCTTC	CASSQEGGGVFGNEQFF
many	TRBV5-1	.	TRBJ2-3	TGCGCCAGCAGCGTTTCGGACCTGTCAGATACGCAGTATTTT	CASSVSDLSDTQYF
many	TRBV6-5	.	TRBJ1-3	TGTGCCAGCAGTATACAGGGAGCTGGAAACACCATATATTTT	CASSIQGAGNTIYF
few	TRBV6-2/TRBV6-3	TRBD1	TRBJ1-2	TGTGCCAGCAGTCGTCCCGGGACAGGTTGGGGTGGCTACACCTTC	CASSRPGTGWGGYTF